A single sample gave rise to the 5 T cell receptor beta chains below, sequenced in a study of CD8 T cells in ankylosing spondylitis (dated by TCRdb to 2015 to 2018). The method behind the library was 5' RACE. Sequenced on an Illumina HiSeq 2500. The raw public data were reprocessed by TCRdb itself: fastp quality trimming at Q25, MiXCR clonotype calling, in-frame beta chains only. When rows share a CDR3 protein, they turn into one entry using the most common DNA and genes. The sample table shows approximately 340,000 distinct CDR3 sequences, and 14% to 15% are seen once. The top ten constitute approximately 1% of the sample. The specimen was blood, either unsorted or a sorted T cell fraction (not recorded which). Source of these receptors: a male donor with ankylosing spondylitis or in good health (not recorded which).

This clonotype was detected ten times or more. V usage is TRBV10-2 and J usage is TRBJ1-1, with 8 bases that match TRBD1. The germline CDR1 and CDR2 sequences are WSHSY and SAAADI. J was trimmed by 1 base and V by 6 bases; bases with no gene match: 4. CDR3 length equals 14 residues. This CDR3 reads CASREQGGNTEAFF. For the CDR3, the DNA is TGCGCCAGCAGAGAACAGGGGGGGAACACTGAAGCTTTCTTT.

A remark on this clonotype: A clone one base away is much larger, so this may be a read error. J is TRBJ1-2 and V is TRBV5-6; 8 nucleotides line up with TRBD1. V gave up 5 bases and J gave up 6 bases; unmatched junction bases: 6. CDR1 SGHDT and CDR2 YYEEEE come from the germline V gene. This CDR3 region has 13 residues. In nucleotides, the CDR3 is TGTGCCAGCAGTCCGGACAGGGACCATGGCTACACCTTC. Residues: CASSPDRDHGYTF.

This clonotype appeared many times. The chain carries TRBV11-1 and TRBJ2-7; D may be TRBD2 (5 bases). V lost 6 bases to trimming and J lost 0 bases, with 12 bases between them. Germline values: CDR1 SGHAT, CDR2 FQDESV (reference sequence). The length of the CDR3 is 14 residues. The CDR3 DNA sequence: TGTGCCAGCAGGCAGCGGTCCAACTCCTACGAGCAGTACTTC. Translating it yields CASRQRSNSYEQYF. Complete variable domain (other parts from reference TRBV11-1 and TRBJ2-7): EAEVAQSPRYKITEKSQAVAFWCDPISGHATLYWYRQILGQGPELLVQFQDESVVDDSQLPKDRFSAERLKGVDSTLKIQPAELGDSAMYLCASRQRSNSYEQYFGPGTRLTVT.

The gene calls are TRBV24-1 and TRBJ2-3, with D possibly matching TRBD2 (7 bases). V lost 9 bases, J lost 2 bases, and 20 bases lay in between. The CDR3 spans 16 residues. Per the germline V gene, CDR1 is KGHDR and CDR2 is SFDVKD. CDR3 sequence reads: CATSTGRRGLTDTQYF. The DNA for the CDR3 is TGTGCCACCTCTACTGGCAGGCGGGGGCTCACAGATACGCAGTATTTT.

The CDR3 DNA reads TGTGCCAGCAGACGCGCCGGAGTCTACGAGCAGTACTTC. As protein: CASRRAGVYEQYF. This chain uses TRBV5-4 with TRBJ2-7; D is unclear. The germline V and J ends were trimmed by 5 bases and 3 bases, with 12 bases remaining between them. Germline V gene sequence: CDR1 SGHNT, CDR2 YYREEE (reference sequence). This CDR3 has 13 amino acids.